The 22 T cell receptor beta chains listed next were all sequenced from one sample in a study of T cell changes during pregnancy in multiple sclerosis. TCRdb keeps only in-frame clones here, not all; method: immunoSEQ multiplex PCR. The profile shows some 19,000 clones, 88% of them singletons. The material was CD8+ T cells from peripheral blood mononuclear cells, obtained after pregnancy. All receptors derive from a female donor in good health, enrolled as a control in a pregnancy study.

This chain uses TRBV7-6 with TRBJ1-2; 7 bases match TRBD1. Germline V gene sequence: CDR1 SGHVS, CDR2 FNYEAQ. The ends lost 5 bases at V and 3 bases at J; junction bases unmatched: 6. The CDR3 runs 14 residues. This chain's CDR3 is CASSPGTEHYGYTF. The CDR3 DNA sequence: TGTGCCAGCAGCCCCGGGACAGAACACTATGGCTACACCTTC. Filled out from reference TRBV7-6 and TRBJ1-2, the complete variable domain reads GAGVSQSPRYKVTKRGQDVALRCDPISGHVSLYWYRQALGQGPEFLTYFNYEAQQDKSGLPNDRFSAERPEGSISTLTIQRTEQRDSAMYRCASSPGTEHYGYTFGSGTRLTVV.

The V and J genes are TRBV30 and TRBJ1-1; 7 bases are shared with TRBD1. Losses at the gene ends were 4 bases for V and 1 base for J; bases not matched to a gene: 6. The CDR3 loop spans 14 amino acids. The V gene's germline CDR1 is GTSNPN and CDR2 SVGIG (reference sequence). The CDR3 protein is CAWNQGVGNTEAFF. In DNA, the CDR3 is TGTGCCTGGAATCAGGGGGTGGGGAACACTGAAGCTTTCTTT.

The rearrangement uses TRBV5-1 and TRBJ2-5; 7 nucleotides align to TRBD1. The V gene end was trimmed by 0 bases and the J gene end by 13 bases; junction bases not matched to a gene: 3. Germline CDR1 and CDR2: SGHRS and YFSETQ. The CDR3 runs 11 residues. The CDR3 region has the DNA TGCGCCAGCAGCTTGGAGTGGACAGGGTACTTC. Its protein is CASSLEWTGYF.

This clone was recorded a few times. This chain connects TRBV2 to TRBJ2-7, with no clear D. Germline V gene data show CDR1 as SNHLY and CDR2 as FYNNEI. Trimming removed 3 bases at V and 2 bases at J, with 2 bases between. The CDR3 has 11 amino acids. CDR3 nucleotide sequence: TGTGCCAGCAGTGACGCCTACGAGCAGTACTTC. It is translated as CASSDAYEQYF.

This clone showed up just a few times. The gene calls are TRBV7-9 and TRBJ2-7, with a weak D call TRBD2 (5 bases). Trimming took off 8 bases at V and 1 base at J, with 12 bases between the two ends. The CDR3 contains 13 residues. Germline V lookup: CDR1 SEHNR, CDR2 FQNEAQ (reference sequence). The CDR3 DNA sequence: TGTGCCAGCCGTGCGGGCAGTTCCTACGAGCAGTACTTC. Its translation: CASRAGSSYEQYF.

The chain carries TRBV6-5 and TRBJ1-3; D possibly corresponds to TRBD1 (6 bases). The V gene lost 5 bases and the J gene lost 0 bases, with 8 bases spanning the gap. Germline V lookup: CDR1 MNHEY, CDR2 SVGAGI. The CDR3 runs 14 residues. The CDR3, as DNA: TGTGCCAGCAGTACAGGGCTCTCTGGAAACACCATATATTTT. As protein: CASSTGLSGNTIYF.

J is TRBJ1-1 and V is TRBV13, with D perhaps TRBD1 (6 bases). CDR1 is PRHDT, CDR2 FYEKMQ, per germline (reference sequence). The germline V and J ends were trimmed by 0 bases and 2 bases, with 19 bases remaining between them. This CDR3 spans 18 amino acids. The CDR3 is CASSLGLNVGTSNTEAFF. The CDR3 nucleotides are TGTGCCAGCAGCTTAGGCCTTAATGTTGGGACATCAAACACTGAAGCTTTCTTT.

The chain is built from TRBV19 and TRBJ1-2; D perhaps matches TRBD1 (6 bases). Germline CDR1 is LNHDA and CDR2 is SQIVND (reference sequence). The CDR3 length is 13 residues. With 6 bases removed from V and 5 bases from J, the gap between germline ends came to 13 bases. The CDR3 DNA is TGTGCCAGTAGCCATAGGACAGTTTATGGCTACACCTTC. This translates into CASSHRTVYGYTF.

V gene TRBV2 combines with J gene TRBJ2-5; tentatively, D is TRBD1 (5 bases). The CDR3 has 15 amino acids. Deletions cut 8 bases from V and 3 bases from J, with 19 bases between. Germline V gene data show CDR1 as SNHLY and CDR2 as FYNNEI. The CDR3 nucleotides read TGTGCCAGCCAGGGTGGGGCTGGGGAAGAAGAGACCCAGTACTTC. This encodes CASQGGAGEEETQYF.

The V call is TRBV9, the J call TRBJ1-2; D is possibly TRBD1 (5 bases). V lost 3 bases, J lost 1 base, and 10 bases lay in between. The CDR3 loop spans 14 amino acids. Germline CDR1 SGDLS, CDR2 YYNGEE. Here the CDR3 reads CASSGGEINYGYTF. As DNA, the CDR3 is TGTGCCAGCAGCGGGGGGGAGATTAACTATGGCTACACCTTC.

The chain links TRBV29-1 to TRBJ1-2, with TRBD1 as a possible D gene (6 bases). The CDR3 contains 15 residues. Between the trimmed V and J ends, which lost 5 bases and 3 bases, there was a span of 19 bases. CDR1 and CDR2 from the germline V gene are SQVTM and ANQGSEA. CDR3 amino acids: CSVSTPGARYYGYTF. For the CDR3, the DNA is TGCAGCGTTTCAACTCCAGGGGCGCGGTACTATGGCTACACCTTC.

This clone was detected a few times. The chain carries TRBV9 and TRBJ2-2; D is uncertain. V was cut by 0 bases and J by 0 bases, with 6 bases left in between. From germline, CDR1 is SGDLS and CDR2 YYNGEE. CDR3 length: 15 residues. The CDR3 DNA is TGTGCCAGCAGCGTAGGAGGTGCGAACACCGGGGAGCTGTTTTTT. Amino acids: CASSVGGANTGELFF.

V usage is TRBV19 and J usage is TRBJ1-6, with 7 bases that match TRBD1. Germline-derived CDR1 and CDR2 are LNHDA and SQIVND (reference sequence). The CDR3 totals 16 residues. The ends lost 3 bases at V and 5 bases at J; junction bases unmatched: 7. CDR3 protein: CASSMTGTENNSPLHF. CDR3 DNA sequence: TGTGCCAGTAGTATGACCGGGACAGAGAATAATTCACCCCTCCACTTT.

The J gene is TRBJ1-1, the V gene TRBV28, with D possibly being TRBD1 (6 bases). The germline V and J ends were trimmed by 3 bases and 5 bases, with 19 bases remaining between them. The CDR3 extends over 16 amino acids. CDR1 MDHEN and CDR2 SYDVKM come from the germline V gene. The DNA of the CDR3 is TGTGCCAGCAGTTTTGGTTTCGGGGGGCTGAGGACTGAAGCTTTCTTT. It codes for CASSFGFGGLRTEAFF. The whole variable domain, filled in from reference TRBV28 and TRBJ1-1, reads DVKVTQSSRYLVKRTGEKVFLECVQDMDHENMFWYRQDPGLGLRLIYFSYDVKMKEKGDIPEGYSVSREKKERFSLILESASTNQTSMYLCASSFGFGGLRTEAFFGQGTRLTVV.

This chain uses TRBV5-6 with TRBJ1-1; tentative D call: TRBD1 (5 bases). CDR1 and CDR2 from the germline V gene are SGHDT and YYEEEE. Trimming took 4 bases from V and 4 from J, leaving 11 bases between them. The CDR3 has 13 residues. The CDR3 reads CASSPLGGTEAFF. CDR3 nucleotides: TGTGCCAGCAGCCCTCTCGGGGGCACTGAAGCTTTCTTT.

V usage is TRBV27 and J usage is TRBJ2-2; unclear D gene. The CDR3 spans 18 residues. Germline V gene sequence: CDR1 MNHEY, CDR2 SMNVEV (reference sequence). Trimming shortened V by 3 bases and J by 0 bases, and 17 bases separated the two germline ends. CDR3 protein: CASSFVGRIITNTGELFF. Written as DNA, the CDR3 is TGTGCCAGCAGTTTTGTTGGCAGAATAATTACGAACACCGGGGAGCTGTTTTTT.

The chain is built from TRBV5-6 and TRBJ1-2, with 10 nucleotides matching TRBD1. The trim removed 4 bases at V and 5 bases at J, leaving 8 bases unmatched. Germline V gives CDR1 SGHDT, CDR2 YYEEEE. This CDR3 is built from 15 residues. The CDR3 bases are TGTGCCAGCAGCGCAGACAGGGGGCGCATTTATGGCTACACCTTC. Protein: CASSADRGRIYGYTF.

The chain employs TRBV29-1 and TRBJ2-1, with D perhaps matching TRBD2 (5 bases). The CDR3 length is 10 residues. The V gene's germline CDR1 is SQVTM and CDR2 ANQGSEA. Trimming removed 7 bases at V and 5 bases at J, with 6 bases between. As DNA, the CDR3 is TGCAGCGGGGGAGACAATGAGCAGTTCTTC. Its translation is CSGGDNEQFF.

The chain is built from TRBV6-6 and TRBJ2-5; weak D call: TRBD2 (6 bases). The CDR3 has 13 amino acids. The ends were cut back, 6 bases at V and 4 bases at J, with 12 bases in the middle. CDR1 is MNHNY and CDR2 is SVGAGI in the germline V gene (reference sequence). CDR3 protein: CASRYKGGETQYF. The DNA of the CDR3 is TGTGCCAGCAGATATAAGGGAGGAGAGACCCAGTACTTC.

The J gene is TRBJ2-3, the V gene TRBV11-2, with D possibly being TRBD2 (6 bases). Germline V gene sequence: CDR1 SGHAT, CDR2 FQNNGV. The CDR3 has 16 amino acids. V was shortened by 5 bases and J by 2 bases, with 17 bases between the two germline ends. In nucleotides, the CDR3 is TGTGCCAGCAGCGGCCGGGACTCCCTTCACACAGATACGCAGTATTTT. Protein: CASSGRDSLHTDTQYF.

The DNA for the CDR3 is TGTGCCAGCAGTTTCGGGACTTACAATGAGCAGTTCTTC. This codes for CASSFGTYNEQFF. V is TRBV27 and J is TRBJ2-1, with D perhaps matching TRBD2 (6 bases). CDR3 length: 13 residues. Germline V gene lookup returns CDR1 MNHEY and CDR2 SMNVEV (reference sequence). Trimming shortened V by 3 bases and J by 4 bases, and 7 bases separated the two germline ends.

The chain employs TRBV7-9 and TRBJ2-7; unclear D gene. V lost 4 bases, J lost 0 bases, and 19 bases lay in between. This CDR3 contains 17 residues. Per the germline V gene, CDR1 is SEHNR and CDR2 is FQNEAQ (reference sequence). CDR3 DNA sequence: TGTGCCAGCAGCTCCTACAGCCTACTCAAATTCTCCTACGAGCAGTACTTC. Amino acid sequence: CASSSYSLLKFSYEQYF.